The rows below give T cell receptor beta chains drawn from one sample of a study of early T cells in non-severe SARS-CoV-2 infection. One entry per CDR3 protein results from TCRdb running MiXCR on the 5' RACE reads. This sample has 100,000 to 120,000 distinct CDR3 sequences, with 10% to 15% found just once. The sequences come from whole blood, collected at baseline. The source of these receptors is an adult who was a healthcare worker with PCR-confirmed SARS-CoV-2 infection or an uninfected control (not recorded which). CDR3s include the opening cysteine and the closing phenylalanine or tryptophan. D genes are given only for firm matches. Expanded clones get a size class; other rows say once, few or many, or leave the size out.

>TRBJ2-7|-|few|TRBV5-6
TGTGCCAGCAGCTTGTCAGGTCGGTCTTCCTACGAGCAGTACTTC
CASSLSGRSSYEQYF
>TRBJ2-1|TRBD1|many|TRBV9
TGTGCCAGCAGCAGACACCGGACAGGGCTTGTGTCCTACAATGAGCAGTTCTTC
CASSRHRTGLVSYNEQFF
>TRBJ2-1|-|-|TRBV29-1
TGCAGCGTTCAATTAGCGGCATCCTACAATGAGCAGTTCTTC
CSVQLAASYNEQFF
>TRBJ2-7|-|many|TRBV5-1
TGCGCCAGCAGCTTGGGGGCGGATAACTACGAGCAGTACTTC
CASSLGADNYEQYF
>TRBJ1-6|TRBD1|-|TRBV7-2
TGTGCCAGCAGCAATGACAGGGGGCGGTTGAGATTTCCACCCCTCCACTTT
CASSNDRGRLRFPPLHF
>TRBJ2-7|-|-|TRBV7-9
TGTGCCAGCAGTTTTTTAACGGGGATTTACTACGAGCAGTACTTC
CASSFLTGIYYEQYF
>TRBJ2-6|-|many|TRBV2
TGTGCCAGCAGTCCCTTTCGAGGGGAGTCTGGGGCCAACGTCCTGACTTTC
CASSPFRGESGANVLTF
>TRBJ2-5|-|-|TRBV5-1
TGCGCCAGCAGCTGGGACCGGGAGACCCAGTACTTC
CASSWDRETQYF
>TRBJ2-1|TRBD1|once|TRBV2
TGTGCCAGCATGGGACAGGTTTACAATGAGCAGTTCTTC
CASMGQVYNEQFF
>TRBJ2-5|-|few|TRBV6-5
TGTGCCAGCAGTCCTTACGGTGAGACCCAGTACTTC
CASSPYGETQYF
>TRBJ2-4|TRBD2|few|TRBV7-2
TGTGCCAGCAGCTCGAGAGGGACTAGCTTTGCCAAAAACATTCAGTACTTC
CASSSRGTSFAKNIQYF
>TRBJ1-5|-|-|TRBV9
TGTGCCAGCAGCGTGTCAGGGGCGGCCAATCAGCCCCAGCATTTT
CASSVSGAANQPQHF
>TRBJ1-1|TRBD1|few|TRBV30
TGTGCCTGGAGCCCCTTGAAACAGGGGCTAGTGTCGGCTTTCTTT
CAWSPLKQGLVSAFF
>TRBJ1-1|-|-|TRBV6-5
TGTGCCAGCAGTTCCCTCCAGAACACTGAAGCTTTCTTT
CASSSLQNTEAFF
>TRBJ1-2|-|-|TRBV6-2/TRBV6-3
TGTGCCAGCAGTTTCTCCGGGACCCCCTCGGGGTATGGCTACACCTTC
CASSFSGTPSGYGYTF
>TRBJ1-2|-|few|TRBV30
TGTGCTGGGGTTAAAGGGACGCCCGATGGCTACACCTTC
CAGVKGTPDGYTF
>TRBJ2-1|TRBD2|-|TRBV20-1
TGCAGTGCTAGAGTACCTAGCGGGAGTTACAATGAGCAGTTCTTC
CSARVPSGSYNEQFF
>TRBJ2-1|TRBD1|-|TRBV23-1
TGCGCCAGCAGCCTAACCGGGACAGGGGAAAGTGAGCAGTTCTTC
CASSLTGTGESEQFF
>TRBJ2-7|TRBD2|-|TRBV19
TGTGCCAGTAGTCCGCGGACTAGCGGTAACCCCTACGAGCAGTACTTC
CASSPRTSGNPYEQYF
>TRBJ2-3|TRBD2|-|TRBV9
TGTGCCAGCAGCATCGGACTAGCGGGCGAGACAGATACGCAGTATTTT
CASSIGLAGETDTQYF
>TRBJ2-1|TRBD2|-|TRBV4-1
TGCGCCAGCAGCCCGTCCCTAGCGGGGGTCTCCTACAATGAGCAGTTCTTC
CASSPSLAGVSYNEQFF
>TRBJ1-1|-|few|TRBV27
TGTGCCAGCAGTTTAAAGGGAGACCTGGACCTGAACACTGAAGCTTTCTTT
CASSLKGDLDLNTEAFF
>TRBJ1-6|TRBD1|few|TRBV5-1
TGCGCCAGCAGCTTGGAGGGACAGGGATTGGCACCCCTCCACTTT
CASSLEGQGLAPLHF
>TRBJ2-1|-|few|TRBV5-1
TGCGCCAGCAGCTTGATGGGACAAGACAATGAGCAGTTCTTC
CASSLMGQDNEQFF
>TRBJ1-1|-|many|TRBV29-1
TGCAGCGGCCAGGGTTGGGACACTGAAGCTTTCTTT
CSGQGWDTEAFF
>TRBJ2-6|-|-|TRBV9
TGTGCCAGCAGCGTTTTACCCTCGGGTCGTGGGGCCAACGTCCTGACTTTC
CASSVLPSGRGANVLTF
>TRBJ2-3|-|-|TRBV7-3
TGTGCCAGCAGCCCTTCCGGATCAGATACGCAGTATTTT
CASSPSGSDTQYF
>TRBJ2-7|-|many|TRBV5-1
TGCGCCAGCAGCGAGGGTCGGTCGTCCTACGAGCAGTACTTC
CASSEGRSSYEQYF
>TRBJ1-1|TRBD1|-|TRBV30
TGTGCCTGGAGGATGGGACAGGGGAACACTGAAGCTTTCTTT
CAWRMGQGNTEAFF
>TRBJ1-5|-|-|TRBV2
TGTGCCAGCAGTTCAAACCGACGGTCTACCCCGCATTTT
CASSSNRRSTPHF
>TRBJ2-3|-|many|TRBV7-2
TGTGCCAGCAGCTCGGGTCCTAGCACAGATACGCAGTATTTT
CASSSGPSTDTQYF
>TRBJ2-3|-|many|TRBV9
TGTGCCAGCGGACGTACACAATATGGAGGAGATACGCAGTATTTT
CASGRTQYGGDTQYF
>TRBJ2-3|-|few|TRBV6-5
TGTGCCAGCAGCCCACACCTGCTAGAAGATTATTCAGATACGCAGTATTTT
CASSPHLLEDYSDTQYF
>TRBJ2-1|TRBD2|many|TRBV7-6
TGTGCCAGCAGCCAAGCGGGATGGGCCTACAATGAGCAGTTCTTC
CASSQAGWAYNEQFF
>TRBJ1-1|-|many|TRBV7-9
TGTGCCAGCAGCTTAGCCAGGGCGAACACTGAAGCTTTCTTT
CASSLARANTEAFF
>TRBJ2-5|-|few|TRBV5-1
TGCGCCAGCAGCTTGAATCGGGTCCAAGAGACCCAGTACTTC
CASSLNRVQETQYF
>TRBJ1-1|TRBD1|few|TRBV29-1
TGCAGCGTCGGACAGGCTTCATGGGCTTTCTTT
CSVGQASWAFF
>TRBJ1-1|-|few|TRBV7-9
TGTGCCAGCGTCTTAATGGCAGGTGCTGAAGCTTTCTTT
CASVLMAGAEAFF
>TRBJ2-1|-|-|TRBV7-8
TGTGCCAGCAGCTTAATGGGAGGTGGGTCCTACAATGAGCAGTTCTTC
CASSLMGGGSYNEQFF
>TRBJ1-5|-|-|TRBV12-3/TRBV12-4
TGTGCCAGCACCTTTGGGGCAGGGGTTCAGCCCCAGCATTTT
CASTFGAGVQPQHF
>TRBJ2-1|-|many|TRBV11-2
TGTGCCAGCAGCTTTCCCGGCTCCTACAATGAGCAGTTCTTC
CASSFPGSYNEQFF
>TRBJ2-7|-|few|TRBV7-6
TGTGCCAGCAGCTTAGAACCTAGCCCCTACGAGCAGTACTTC
CASSLEPSPYEQYF
>TRBJ1-6|-|few|TRBV28
TGTGCCAGCAGCCCCCTGCGTCAGGGGAGGCCTTATAATTCACCCCTCCACTTT
CASSPLRQGRPYNSPLHF
>TRBJ1-5|TRBD1|many|TRBV29-1
TGCAGCGTTGGGGACAGGGGCGGCAATCAGCCCCAGCATTTT
CSVGDRGGNQPQHF
>TRBJ2-1|-|-|TRBV4-1
TGCGCCAGCAGCCCCGGCGACAGGGAGCAGTTCTTC
CASSPGDREQFF
>TRBJ2-7|-|-|TRBV6-5
TGTGCCAGCAGTTATCGTCCCAACTACGAGCAGTACTTC
CASSYRPNYEQYF
>TRBJ2-4|-|-|TRBV30
TGTGCCTGGAGTGTACGACAGGTAGACATTCAGTACTTC
CAWSVRQVDIQYF